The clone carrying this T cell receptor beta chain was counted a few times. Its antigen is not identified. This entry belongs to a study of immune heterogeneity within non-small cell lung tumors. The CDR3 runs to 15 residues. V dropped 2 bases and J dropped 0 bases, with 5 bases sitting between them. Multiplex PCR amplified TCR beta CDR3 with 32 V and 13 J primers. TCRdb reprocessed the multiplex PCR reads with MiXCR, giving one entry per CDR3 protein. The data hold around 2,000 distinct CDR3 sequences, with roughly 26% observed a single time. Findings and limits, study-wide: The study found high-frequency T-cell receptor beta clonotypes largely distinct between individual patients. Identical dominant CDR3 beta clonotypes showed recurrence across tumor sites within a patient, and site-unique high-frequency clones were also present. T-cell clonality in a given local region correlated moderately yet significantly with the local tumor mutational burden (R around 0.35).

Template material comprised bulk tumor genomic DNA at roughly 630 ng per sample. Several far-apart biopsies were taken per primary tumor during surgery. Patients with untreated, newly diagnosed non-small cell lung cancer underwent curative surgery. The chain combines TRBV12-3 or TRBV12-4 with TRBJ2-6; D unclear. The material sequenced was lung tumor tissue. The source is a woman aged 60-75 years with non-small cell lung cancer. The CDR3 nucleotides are TGTGCCAGCAGTTTACCAGCCTCTGGGGCCAACGTCCTGACTTTC. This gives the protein CASSLPASGANVLTF.